The 29 T cell receptor beta chains presented below share a single source sample, sequenced in a study of CXCR3-negative and CXCR3-positive naive CD8 T cells. For these receptors, no antigen is known. UMI-tagged TRB cDNA libraries were built via 5' RACE. TCRdb re-called the 5' RACE reads and shows each CDR3 protein once, DNA omitted. The sample's table shows 120,000 or so distinct CDR3 sequences. Whole-study findings and limits: Naive cells that were CXCR3-positive had more hydrophobic TRB CDR3s (compared with CXCR3-negative naive cells).

What was sequenced was naive CXCR3+ CD8+ T cells from blood. As for subset: CD45RO-CCR7+CD27+CD95- naive CD8+ T cells expressing CXCR3 (TNR3+). Receptors originate from a human donor in good health. Some clones in this sample may be carry-over from other donors' samples.

The chain recombines TRBV4-3 with TRBJ2-7; TCRdb proposes TRBD1, but this gene call is untestable without DNA. The CDR3 is 14 amino acids. Germline loops: CDR1 LGHNA, CDR2 YSLEER. The CDR3 loop is CASSQERGGYEQYF.

V is TRBV7-9 and J is TRBJ1-2. This CDR3 has 13 residues. CDR1 is SEHNR, CDR2 FQNEAQ, per germline (reference sequence). The CDR3 protein is CASSSGVNYGYTF. The full variable domain, rest sourced from reference TRBV7-9 and TRBJ1-2, is DTGVSQNPRHKITKRGQNVTFRCDPISEHNRLYWYRQTLGQGPEFLTYFQNEAQLEKSRLLSDRFSAERPKGSFSTLEIQRTEQGDSAMYLCASSSGVNYGYTFGSGTRLTVV.

The CDR3 sequence: CASSMGQAYEQYF. The rearrangement links TRBV7-9 to TRBJ2-7; TCRdb proposes TRBD1, but this gene call is untestable without DNA. CDR3 length: 13 residues. The germline V gene has CDR1 SEHNR and CDR2 FQNEAQ (reference sequence). The whole variable domain, filled in from reference TRBV7-9 and TRBJ2-7, reads DTGVSQNPRHKITKRGQNVTFRCDPISEHNRLYWYRQTLGQGPEFLTYFQNEAQLEKSRLLSDRFSAERPKGSFSTLEIQRTEQGDSAMYLCASSMGQAYEQYFGPGTRLTVT.

The chain carries TRBV10-3 and TRBJ1-2; the D call of TRBD1 rests on TCRdb alone, since no DNA is present to check it. CDR3 length: 16 residues. CDR1 ENHRY and CDR2 SYGVKD come from the germline V gene. CDR3 in amino acids: CAISQGTGLNYYGYTF.

The chain links TRBV6-5 to TRBJ1-5; the TCRdb call, TRBD1, lacks DNA for checking. This CDR3 spans 14 amino acids. Germline CDR1 and CDR2: MNHEY and SVGAGI. The CDR3 protein is CASSYWGSNQPQHF.

The genes are TRBV27 and TRBJ2-1. The CDR3 runs 13 residues. Germline CDR1 reads MNHEY; CDR2 reads SMNVEV (reference sequence). CDR3 protein: CASSLNSYNEQFF.

This chain joins TRBV15 and TRBJ1-5. Germline V gene sequence: CDR1 LNHNV, CDR2 YYDKDF (reference sequence). The CDR3 runs 14 residues. This CDR3 reads CATSRDTANQPQHF.

This sequence joins TRBV27 and TRBJ2-7; TCRdb proposes TRBD1, but this gene call is untestable without DNA. The V gene's germline CDR1 is MNHEY and CDR2 SMNVEV (reference sequence). The CDR3 consists of 16 residues. The CDR3 is CASSFTGGARFDEQYF.

The V gene is TRBV14, the J gene TRBJ2-1. CDR1 and CDR2 from the germline V gene are SGHDN and FVKESK. The CDR3 consists of 14 residues. The CDR3 loop is CASSRREYYGEQFF.

This chain connects TRBV3-1 to TRBJ2-2; the D call from TCRdb, TRBD1, cannot be confirmed without DNA. CDR1 LGHDT and CDR2 YNNKEL come from the germline V gene (reference sequence). The CDR3 sequence is 15 residues long. The CDR3 here is CASSHDRGRTGELFF.

This sequence joins TRBV28 and TRBJ2-7; TCRdb's assignment of TRBD1 cannot be checked, as there is no DNA. The CDR3 is 14 residues long. The germline V gene has CDR1 MDHEN and CDR2 SYDVKM. CDR3: CASSSPLTEYEQYF.

V and J are TRBV28 and TRBJ2-7. This CDR3 is built from 11 residues. Germline values: CDR1 MDHEN, CDR2 SYDVKM. The CDR3 protein is CASSFGNEQYF.

This chain connects TRBV7-6 to TRBJ1-2; TCRdb's D gene call, TRBD1, goes unchecked for lack of DNA. This CDR3 is 16 amino acids long. Germline-derived CDR1 and CDR2 are SGHVS and FNYEAQ. The CDR3 region is CASSSGQGSYNYGYTF.

The chain combines TRBV20-1 with TRBJ1-6; the D call from TCRdb, TRBD1, cannot be confirmed without DNA. CDR1 and CDR2 (germline): DFQATT, SNEGSKA (reference sequence). This CDR3 has 15 amino acids. The CDR3 loop is CSARDRDSYNSPLHF.

The CDR3 here is CDSSQDYDVGGEKLFF. The chain is built from TRBV14 and TRBJ1-4; TCRdb indicates TRBD1, and absent DNA this call remains unverified. CDR3 size: 16 residues. CDR1 and CDR2 from the germline V gene are SGHDN and FVKESK.

J is TRBJ1-6 and V is TRBV14. The CDR3 spans 12 residues. CDR1 is SGHDN, CDR2 FVKESK, per germline. Here the CDR3 reads CASSQDYSPLHF.

This chain links TRBV11-3 with TRBJ1-1. The CDR3 is 13 residues long. Germline loops: CDR1 SGHNT, CDR2 YENEEA. This CDR3 is CASSPRRDTEAFF.

The CDR3 here is CASSYSATNSEQYF. The chain combines TRBV6-5 with TRBJ2-7. The CDR3 runs to 14 residues. Germline V gene sequence: CDR1 MNHEY, CDR2 SVGAGI.

The chain recombines TRBV4-3 with TRBJ1-5. CDR1 is LGHNA, CDR2 YSLEER, per germline. The CDR3 runs 15 residues. The CDR3 protein is CASSQEMGSNQPQHF.

The rearrangement links TRBV29-1 to TRBJ2-7. CDR3 size: 11 residues. The germline CDR1 and CDR2 sequences are SQVTM and ANQGSEA. CDR3 region: CSATDWAEQYF.

This sequence joins TRBV5-1 and TRBJ2-5; the TCRdb D gene call, TRBD1, has no DNA to confirm it. Germline CDR1 reads SGHRS; CDR2 reads YFSETQ. This CDR3 comprises 15 residues. CDR3 sequence: CASSLVWGHQETQYF.

The J gene is TRBJ1-5, the V gene TRBV28; the TCRdb D gene call, TRBD1, has no DNA to confirm it. CDR3 length: 15 residues. Germline-derived CDR1 and CDR2 are MDHEN and SYDVKM. The CDR3: CASSFSGVGNRPQHF. Looking up the rest from reference TRBV28 and TRBJ1-5 gives the full variable domain: DVKVTQSSRYLVKRTGEKVFLECVQDMDHENMFWYRQDPGLGLRLIYFSYDVKMKEKGDIPEGYSVSREKKERFSLILESASTNQTSMYLCASSFSGVGNRPQHFGDGTRLSIL.

CDR3 sequence reads: CASSQDREARRSGNTIYF. The gene calls are TRBV14 and TRBJ1-3. Germline V gene data show CDR1 as SGHDN and CDR2 as FVKESK. CDR3 length equals 18 residues.

V gene TRBV7-9 combines with J gene TRBJ2-7; TCRdb reports TRBD2, a call that lacks DNA to check it against. The CDR3 is 15 residues long. CDR1 is SEHNR, CDR2 FQNEAQ, per germline (reference sequence). The CDR3 protein is CASSPSGARSYEQYF.

The chain carries TRBV28 and TRBJ2-3; without DNA, the TCRdb call of TRBD1 cannot be checked. This CDR3 has 16 residues. The germline V gene has CDR1 MDHEN and CDR2 SYDVKM. The CDR3: CASSLIRQGFTDTQYF.

This chain links TRBV7-9 with TRBJ2-5; TCRdb's D call, TRBD1, is unchecked because there is no DNA. The CDR3 loop spans 13 amino acids. In germline, CDR1 is SEHNR, CDR2 FQNEAQ (reference sequence). The CDR3 loop is CASSYPGGQALYF.

The rearrangement links TRBV7-9 to TRBJ1-1; with no DNA, the TCRdb D assignment of TRBD1 cannot be verified. Germline assignment: CDR1 SEHNR and CDR2 FQNEAQ (reference sequence). This CDR3 contains 16 residues. The CDR3 reads CASSYVGQGLNTEAFF.

The V call is TRBV28, the J call TRBJ2-1; the TCRdb call, TRBD2, lacks DNA for checking. Germline CDR1 and CDR2: MDHEN and SYDVKM. The CDR3 is 14 residues long. This CDR3 is CAGSLPGTSHEQFF.

The rearrangement uses TRBV7-3 and TRBJ2-3; TCRdb proposes TRBD1, but this gene call is untestable without DNA. CDR1 is SGHTA, CDR2 FQGTGA, per germline. The length of the CDR3 is 17 residues. CDR3 sequence reads: CASSITAGTGGEDTQYF.